The present T cell receptor (beta chain) was sequenced within a study of T cell responses to AZD1222 COVID-19 vaccine. The protocol was immunoSEQ multiplex PCR, while the TCRdb copy is restricted to in-frame clones and leaves out a portion. The sample holds roughly 80,000 clones, about 92% seen once. Germline V gene lookup returns CDR1 LGHNT and CDR2 FRNRAP. Trimming stripped 5 bases from V and 5 bases from J, with 9 bases between. The CDR3 has 12 residues. Of note for this clone: Its target is unknown.

Study-level findings and limits: The breadth and depth of Spike-specific TCRs increased once two AZD1222 doses had been given. Of the AZD1222 recipients, only five or six were seropositive at baseline.

The chain has TRBV12-5 and TRBJ1-2; no clear D. The receptor comes from an adult in good health. Sequenced here: peripheral blood, sampled on day 0 of AZD1222 vaccination. CDR3 coding DNA: TGTGCTAGTGGTGGGGTGGAATATGGCTACACCTTC. The encoded protein is CASGGVEYGYTF.